What follows is one T cell receptor beta chain and its context. Which antigen it targets is not known. One base away there is no much larger clone; base qualities are not given. The sample comes from a study of shared clonotypes between healthy human individuals (dated by TCRdb to 2018 to 2020). For context, the study as a whole: A couple of women and a few men aged 18 to 49 years were included in the cohort. For each donor, CD4 naive and CD4 memory were each given three plates, CD8 naive was given two plates, and CD8 memory was given one plate. To estimate repertoire size and how much clonotypes are shared between individuals, the study performed deep sequencing of blood TCR repertoires from a few healthy adults. To increase sequencing depth and limit assay-specific biases, TCR repertoire library preparation and sequencing were carried out by different laboratories using diverse techniques. Between about 0.85 and 10 billion PBMCs per donor were obtained by leukapheresis. Results and caveats for the whole study, not just this receptor: Larger estimated clonotype richness was generally found for naive subsets than for memory subsets. Compared with non-shared clonotypes, clonotypes shared by all four sorted-subset donors had higher generation probabilities. Pairwise subsampling led to the expectation that sequencing depth would affect the degree of clonotype sharing among donors. The small number of donors limited the genetic and exposure-history diversity represented. Incomplete sequencing was indicated by rarefaction of sorted-subset datasets, despite the large sequencing depth. Sharing across a few donors was observed for around 5% of naive CD4, 3% to 3.5% of naive CD8, around 2.5% of memory CD4, and roughly 0.43% of memory CD8 clonotypes. Sampling was restricted to blood, and TCR repertoires in tissues likely differ from the TCR repertoires found in blood.

Healthy HIV-negative adults with no recently reported acute infections or vaccinations were included as donors. Only Caucasian adults living in Nashville, Tennessee, USA were represented among the donors. CD4+ T cells were enriched by magnetic negative selection; naive cells were then positively selected on CD45RA, and the negative fraction formed the memory subset. Blood was collected by leukapheresis, and PBMCs were isolated by Ficoll-Histopaque density gradient centrifugation and then cryopreserved in liquid nitrogen vapor phase. Analytical flow cytometry was used to check the purity and quantity of each magnetically sorted T cell population. Genomic DNA was isolated from each sorted fraction and quantified by UV absorbance on a Nanodrop 2000c. From the cysteine up to the phenylalanine, the CDR3 has a length of 15 residues. CDR3 DNA only is kept here, 45 bases in frame from base 1. The germline V gene yields LGHNA for CDR1 and YNFKEQ for CDR2. V is cut by 0 bases and J by 5 bases, and the space between the germline ends is 14 bases.

Using the deep immunoSEQ assay, TCR CDR3 regions were amplified from genomic DNA by multiplex PCR. Genomic DNA extracted from each cell subset was distributed evenly over all wells of several immunoSEQ 96-well plates, and each plate served as one replicate. For sorted subsets, each replicate PCR was loaded with 150 to 250 ng genomic DNA, equivalent to about 33,000 T cell genomes. Purified libraries were measured with a Qubit 3.0 fluorometer, size-checked on a Bioanalyzer 2100, and measured again with the KAPA Library Quantification kit. Each immunoSEQ 96-well plate was sequenced on its own single-read 150-cycle Illumina NextSeq 550 flow cell. Regarding the original processing steps: Because the immunoSEQ output held only junctional sequences and lacked quality scores, the filtering could not match the filtering applied to full-length reads. Sequences were annotated with PyIR, a Python wrapper for IgBLAST v1.9, and V/J genes and CDR3 were assigned using IMGT germline references. Reads were removed for weak V/J assignments (E-value above 1e-6), missing CDR3, stop codons, out-of-frame junctions, or ambiguous translated residues. V3J clonotypes were defined by identical inferred V gene, J gene, and CDR3 amino acid sequence. Percentage overlap between repertoires was computed as shared unique clonotypes divided by the size of the smaller repertoire. Richness of each repertoire was evaluated using RTK rarefaction, the Chao1 estimator, and Recon v2.1 estimates of unobserved clonotypes. For all TCRbeta clonotypes obtained by the gDNA method from four donors, generation probabilities were computed with OLGA. TCRdb's version of the immuneACCESS table is confined to in-frame rearrangements and falls short of the full clone set. An unresolved V gene accounts for under half of the shortfall where checked; the remainder is of unknown origin. The V and J calls and the clone size are those of that table, but D and trimming were determined from the DNA. The sample profile shows about 2.4 million clones; approximately 94% of them were found once. The top ten clonotypes cover about 0.34% of the sample.

The sequence derives from a man aged 18 to 29 in good health. Some clones in this sample may be carry-over from other donors' samples. The specimen sequenced was naive CD4+ T cells from PBMCs. Explained via the paper, the cell subset or site label denotes: CD45RA+ positively selected. In this chain, TRBV4-2 is recombined with TRBJ2-7, with no reliable assignment of the D segment. The CDR3 sequence is CASSQDLNSQNEQYF. Here is the DNA: TGTGCCAGCAGCCAAGATCTTAACAGCCAAAACGAGCAGTACTTC.